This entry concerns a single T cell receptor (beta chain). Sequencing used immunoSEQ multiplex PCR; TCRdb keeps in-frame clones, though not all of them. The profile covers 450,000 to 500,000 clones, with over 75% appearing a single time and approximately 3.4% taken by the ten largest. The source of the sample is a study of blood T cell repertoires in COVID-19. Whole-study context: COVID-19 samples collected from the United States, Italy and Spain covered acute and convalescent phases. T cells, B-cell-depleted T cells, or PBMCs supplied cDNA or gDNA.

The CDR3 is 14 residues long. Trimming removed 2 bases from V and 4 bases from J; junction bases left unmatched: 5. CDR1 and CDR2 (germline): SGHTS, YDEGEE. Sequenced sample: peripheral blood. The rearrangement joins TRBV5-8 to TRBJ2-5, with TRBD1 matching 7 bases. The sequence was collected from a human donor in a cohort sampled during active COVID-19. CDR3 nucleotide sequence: TGTGCCAGCAGCTTACGACAGGGTGGAGAGACCCAGTACTTC. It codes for CASSLRQGGETQYF. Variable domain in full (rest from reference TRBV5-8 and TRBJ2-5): EAGVTQSPTHLIKTRGQQATLRCSPISGHTSVYWYQQALGLGLQFLLWYDEGEERNRGNFPPRFSGRQFPNYSSELNVNALELEDSALYLCASSLRQGGETQYFGPGTRLLVL.